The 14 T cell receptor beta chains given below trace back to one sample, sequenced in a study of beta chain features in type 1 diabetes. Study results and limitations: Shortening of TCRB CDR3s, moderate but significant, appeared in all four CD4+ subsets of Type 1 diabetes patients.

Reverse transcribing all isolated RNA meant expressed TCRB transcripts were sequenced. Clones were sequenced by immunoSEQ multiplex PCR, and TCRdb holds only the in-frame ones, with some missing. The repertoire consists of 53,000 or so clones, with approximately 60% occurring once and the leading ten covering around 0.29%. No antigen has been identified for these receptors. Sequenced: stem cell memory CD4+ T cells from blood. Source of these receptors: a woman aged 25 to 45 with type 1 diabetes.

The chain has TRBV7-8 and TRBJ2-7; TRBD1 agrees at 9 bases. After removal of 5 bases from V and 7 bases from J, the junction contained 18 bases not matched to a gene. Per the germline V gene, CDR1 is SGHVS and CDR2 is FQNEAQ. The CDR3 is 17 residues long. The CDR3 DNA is TGTGCCAGCAGCCAGCGAGCGTCGGGACAGGGTAACGCAGAGCAGTACTTC. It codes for CASSQRASGQGNAEQYF.

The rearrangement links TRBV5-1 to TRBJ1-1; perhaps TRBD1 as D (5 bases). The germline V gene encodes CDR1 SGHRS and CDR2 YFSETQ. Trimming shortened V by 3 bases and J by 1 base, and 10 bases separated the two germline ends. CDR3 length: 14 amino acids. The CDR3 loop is CASSSKTANTEAFF. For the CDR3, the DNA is TGCGCCAGCAGCTCCAAGACAGCGAACACTGAAGCTTTCTTT.

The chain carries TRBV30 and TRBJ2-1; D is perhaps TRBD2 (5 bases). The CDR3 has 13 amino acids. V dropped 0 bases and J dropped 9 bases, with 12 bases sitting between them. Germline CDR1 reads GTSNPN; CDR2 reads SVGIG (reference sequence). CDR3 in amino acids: CAWSVNLAGEQFF. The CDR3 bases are TGTGCCTGGAGTGTAAACCTAGCCGGTGAGCAGTTCTTC.

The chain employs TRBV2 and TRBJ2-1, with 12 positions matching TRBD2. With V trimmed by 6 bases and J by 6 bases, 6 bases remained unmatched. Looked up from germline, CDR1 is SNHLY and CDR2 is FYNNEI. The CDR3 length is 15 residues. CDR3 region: CASRALAGGPNEQFF. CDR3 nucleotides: TGTGCCAGCAGGGCACTAGCGGGAGGCCCCAATGAGCAGTTCTTC.

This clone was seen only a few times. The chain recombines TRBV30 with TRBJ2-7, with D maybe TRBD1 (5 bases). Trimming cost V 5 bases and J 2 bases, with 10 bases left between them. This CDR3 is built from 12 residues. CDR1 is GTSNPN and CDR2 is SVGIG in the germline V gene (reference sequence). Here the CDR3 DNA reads TGTGCCTGGGAGTCAGGGACCTACGAGCAGTACTTC. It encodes CAWESGTYEQYF.

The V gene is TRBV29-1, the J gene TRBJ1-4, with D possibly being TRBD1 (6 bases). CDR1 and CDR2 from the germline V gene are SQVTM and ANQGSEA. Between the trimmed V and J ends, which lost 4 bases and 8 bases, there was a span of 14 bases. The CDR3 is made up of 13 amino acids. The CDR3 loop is CSVGGRGSEKLFF. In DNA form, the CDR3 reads TGCAGCGTTGGGGGCAGGGGTTCGGAAAAACTGTTTTTT. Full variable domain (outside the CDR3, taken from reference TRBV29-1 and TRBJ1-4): SAVISQKPSRDICQRGTSLTIQCQVDSQVTMMFWYRQQPGQSLTLIATANQGSEATYESGFVIDKFPISRPNLTFSTLTVSNMSPEDSSIYLCSVGGRGSEKLFFGSGTQLSVL.

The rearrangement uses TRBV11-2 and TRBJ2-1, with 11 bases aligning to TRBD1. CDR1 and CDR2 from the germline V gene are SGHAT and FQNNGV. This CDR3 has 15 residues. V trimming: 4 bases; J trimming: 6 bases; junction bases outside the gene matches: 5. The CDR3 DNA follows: TGTGCCAGCAGCTCCCCGGGACAGGGGGTCAATGAGCAGTTCTTC. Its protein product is CASSSPGQGVNEQFF.

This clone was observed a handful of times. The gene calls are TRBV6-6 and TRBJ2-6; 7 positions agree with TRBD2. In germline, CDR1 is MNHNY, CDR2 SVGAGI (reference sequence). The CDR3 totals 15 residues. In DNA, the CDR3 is TGTGTAGTGGGGGAGGGCTCATCTGGGGCCAACGTCCTGACTTTC. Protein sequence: CVVGEGSSGANVLTF.

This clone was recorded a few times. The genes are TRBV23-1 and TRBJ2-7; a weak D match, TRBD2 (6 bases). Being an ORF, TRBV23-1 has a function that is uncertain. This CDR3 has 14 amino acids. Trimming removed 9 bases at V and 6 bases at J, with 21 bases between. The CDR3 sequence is CARLVSGSSCEQYF. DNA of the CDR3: TGCGCCAGATTGGTAAGCGGGTCGTCTTGCGAGCAGTACTTC.

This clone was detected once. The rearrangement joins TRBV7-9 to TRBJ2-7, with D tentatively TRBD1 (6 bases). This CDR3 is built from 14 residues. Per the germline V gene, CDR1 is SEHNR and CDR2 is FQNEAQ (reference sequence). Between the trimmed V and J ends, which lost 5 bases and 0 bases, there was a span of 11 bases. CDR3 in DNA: TGTGCCAGCAGCGCCGACAGGCGCTCCTACGAGCAGTACTTC. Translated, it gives CASSADRRSYEQYF.

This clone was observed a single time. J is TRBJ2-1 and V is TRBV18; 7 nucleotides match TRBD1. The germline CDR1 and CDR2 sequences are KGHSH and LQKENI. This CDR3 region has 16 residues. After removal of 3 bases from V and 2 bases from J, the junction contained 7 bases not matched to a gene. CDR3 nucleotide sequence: TGTGCCAGCTCACCTACGGGGACAGCGCCCTACAATGAGCAGTTCTTC. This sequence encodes CASSPTGTAPYNEQFF.

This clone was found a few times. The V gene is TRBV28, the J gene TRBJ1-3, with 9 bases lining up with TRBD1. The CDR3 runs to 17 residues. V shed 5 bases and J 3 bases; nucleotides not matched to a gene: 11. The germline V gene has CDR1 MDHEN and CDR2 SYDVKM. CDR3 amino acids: CASSESDRGLIGNTIYF. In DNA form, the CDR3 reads TGTGCCAGCAGTGAATCGGACAGGGGATTGATTGGAAACACCATATATTTT.

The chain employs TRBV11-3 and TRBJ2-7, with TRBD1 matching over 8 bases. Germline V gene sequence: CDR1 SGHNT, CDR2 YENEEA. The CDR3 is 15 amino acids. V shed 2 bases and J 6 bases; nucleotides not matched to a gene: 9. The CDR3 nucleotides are TGTGCCAGCAGCTTATTAGGAGGGACAGGAGGCGAGCAGTACTTC. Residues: CASSLLGGTGGEQYF. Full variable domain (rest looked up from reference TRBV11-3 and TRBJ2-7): EAGVVQSPRYKIIEKKQPVAFWCNPISGHNTLYWYLQNLGQGPELLIRYENEEAVDDSQLPKDRFSAERLKGVDSTLKIQPAELGDSAVYLCASSLLGGTGGEQYFGPGTRLTVT.

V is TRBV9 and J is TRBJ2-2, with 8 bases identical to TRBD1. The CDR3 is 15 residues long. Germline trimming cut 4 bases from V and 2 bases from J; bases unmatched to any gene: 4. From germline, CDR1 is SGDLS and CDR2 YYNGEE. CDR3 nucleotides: TGTGCCAGCAGCCAGACAGGGGCAAACACCGGGGAGCTGTTTTTT. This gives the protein CASSQTGANTGELFF.